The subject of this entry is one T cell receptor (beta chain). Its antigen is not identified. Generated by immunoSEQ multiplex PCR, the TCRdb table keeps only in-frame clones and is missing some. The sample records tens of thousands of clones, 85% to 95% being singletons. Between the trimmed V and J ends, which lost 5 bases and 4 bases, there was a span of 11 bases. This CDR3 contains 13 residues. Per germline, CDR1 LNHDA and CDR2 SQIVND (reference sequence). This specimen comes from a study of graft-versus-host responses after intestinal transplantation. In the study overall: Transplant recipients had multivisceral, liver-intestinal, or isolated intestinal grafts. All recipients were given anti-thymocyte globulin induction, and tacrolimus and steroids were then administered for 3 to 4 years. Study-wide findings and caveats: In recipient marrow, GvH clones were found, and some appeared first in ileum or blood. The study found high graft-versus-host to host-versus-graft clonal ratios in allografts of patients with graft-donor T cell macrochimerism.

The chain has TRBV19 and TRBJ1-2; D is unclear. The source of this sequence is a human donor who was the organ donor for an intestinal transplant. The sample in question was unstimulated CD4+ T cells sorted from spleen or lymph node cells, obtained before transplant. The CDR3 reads CASSLQVPYGYTF. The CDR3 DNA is TGTGCCAGTAGTCTTCAGGTCCCCTATGGCTACACCTTC.